Reported below is one TCR beta chain. The assay was immunoSEQ multiplex PCR, and TCRdb's table has in-frame clones only and misses some. The data hold 180,000 or so clones, with roughly 84% observed a single time. This sample is part of a study of blood T cell repertoires in COVID-19. Sequenced material: peripheral blood. This TCR came from a woman in her 40s with COVID-19, enrolled during active disease.

The CDR3, as DNA: TGCGCCAGCAGGACAGGGGAATCACCCCTCCACTTT. Protein sequence: CASRTGESPLHF. The chain employs TRBV10-2 and TRBJ1-6, with 8 nucleotides matching TRBD1. Germline CDR1 WSHSY, CDR2 SAAADI. The V segment lost 6 bases and the J segment 10 bases; nucleotides outside the gene matches: 2. The CDR3 consists of 12 residues.